The entry that follows covers one T cell receptor beta chain sequence. What antigen it recognizes has not been identified. Since no conserved phenylalanine or tryptophan closes the CDR3, a read error is the likely cause. The DNA is left out, because the CDR3 cannot be placed on it with certainty; the CDR3 is given as TCRdb lists it. This sample is drawn from a study of tumor and adjacent non-tumor tissue in lung cancer (dated by TCRdb to 2016 to 2019). Regarding the study in general: By cancer type, the cohort comprised eleven to twelve adenocarcinoma patients, a couple of squamous cell carcinoma patients and 1 small cell lung cancer patient. Using bulk TCRbeta repertoires from roughly 14 lung cancer patients, the study set lung tumor tissue side by side with matched distant non-tumor lung tissue. Over 25 paired specimens, one tumor and one normal lung sample per patient, were profiled by TCRbeta CDR3 sequencing. A total of approximately 130,000,000 productive TCRbeta reads were generated by sequencing, corresponding to an average of approximately 4.3 million reads per sample. The roughly 15 enrolled patients, of whom around ten were men and 5 were women, were aged about 31 to 85 years and were diagnosed with TNM stage I to III disease.

Results and caveats for the whole study, not just this receptor: In normal lung, the top 100 clones accounted for a significantly larger cumulative share of the repertoire than in tumor tissue. The cohort had only approximately 16 patients, and the authors noted that larger samples and more detailed clinical data are needed. Because peripheral blood was not sequenced, blood TCRbeta repertoires in the lung cancer patients of the study were not examined. TCR diversity was significantly higher in younger patients, and greater tumor TCR diversity was associated with shorter overall survival and shorter disease-free survival. Tumor tissue showed significantly higher TCR diversity (inverse Simpson) than normal lung tissue, at around 450 vs 150 (P = 0.0075, Mann-Whitney U test). The methods do not name the sequencing platform or mention unique molecular identifiers.

The CDR3 sequence runs 14 residues, both termini included. Receptors were amplified or captured by multiplex PCR. Instrument used: Illumina HiSeq 2500. Following protocols modified from ARM-PCR, the researchers constructed TCRbeta libraries through three rounds of nested PCR with primers (Table S4). Before sequencing, PCR products in the 200-500 bp range were cut out of the gel and cleaned up using the QIAquick gel extraction kit. For the original study's pipeline: Reads were cleaned with Trimmomatic, merged with FLASH into complete CDR3 sequences, and assigned to V(D)J germline segments with MiTCR. VDJtools was used to compute clonal diversity as the inverse Simpson's index. In-frame sequences lacking a premature stop codon were counted as productive reads. In TCRdb, the public reads were trimmed at Q25 with fastp and aligned with MiXCR, with productive beta chains retained. Each CDR3 protein gets just one entry, which takes the most common genes and DNA from the rows behind it. TCRdb, not the original authors, processed these V and J calls. A total of under 250,000 distinct CDR3 sequences appear in this sample, approximately 74% of them only once. Of the sample, less than 25% is held by the ten largest clones.

RNA was isolated from bulk, unsorted tissue, and RNA quality was assessed with a NanoDrop ND-1000 and an Agilent 2100. Newly diagnosed lung cancer patients without prior chemotherapy who had been admitted for thoracic surgery in China between August and November 2014 were enrolled as donors. Patients with previous radiotherapy or chemotherapy, or with another concurrent cancer, were excluded from the study. Surgical tissue pieces of roughly 1-2.2 cm3 were preserved in RNAlater solution and stored at -80 °C until use. The receptor chain draws on TRBV12-3 or TRBV12-4 and TRBJ1-1. The sequencing input was lung tumor tissue. The sequence came from a man aged 55 to 70 with non-small cell lung cancer. The CDR3 has the sequence CASTTGEGWTETLY.